A single sample is the source of the 31 T cell receptor beta chains below, sequenced in a study of response to subunit inactivated influenza vaccine. TCRdb re-called the RT-PCR reads through MiXCR, storing one row per CDR3 protein. The repertoire holds hundreds of thousands of distinct CDR3 sequences, with more than 15% as singletons. Specimen: PBMCs from blood, collected roughly 12 days after vaccination. The receptor set was obtained from a middle-aged man who received an inactivated influenza vaccine.

The rearrangement joins TRBV18 to TRBJ1-5; 7 bases map to TRBD1. Looked up from germline, CDR1 is KGHSH and CDR2 is LQKENI. V lost 2 bases, J lost 7 bases, and 11 bases stayed unmatched. The CDR3 has 16 amino acids. The CDR3 sequence: CASSPGPDREFQPQHF. The CDR3 region has the DNA TGTGCCAGCTCACCAGGGCCCGACAGGGAGTTCCAGCCCCAGCATTTT.

This clonotype has just a few counts. The chain recombines TRBV9 with TRBJ2-7; TRBD2 matches at 10 bases. Germline V gene lookup returns CDR1 SGDLS and CDR2 YYNGEE. The junction had 10 bases not matched to a gene; V was cut back by 0 bases and J by 7 bases. This CDR3 has 16 residues. The CDR3 nucleotides read TGTGCCAGCAGCGTAGTTGCTAGCGGGAGTAACGGGGAGCAGTACTTC. Translated, it gives CASSVVASGSNGEQYF.

This clonotype was observed a handful of times. J is TRBJ2-3 and V is TRBV20-1, with D possibly being TRBD2 (5 bases). V was clipped by 6 bases and J by 0 bases, with 16 bases between them. Per germline, CDR1 DFQATT and CDR2 SNEGSKA (reference sequence). The CDR3 totals 15 residues. Here the CDR3 reads CSAEPLAASTDTQYF. The DNA of the CDR3 is TGCAGTGCAGAACCGCTAGCAGCTAGCACAGATACGCAGTATTTT.

This clonotype came up a few times. The rearrangement uses TRBV27 and TRBJ2-2; D possibly corresponds to TRBD1 (6 bases). The CDR3 has 17 residues. The V end lost 6 bases, the J end lost 8 bases, and 25 bases lay between the germline ends. Germline V gene lookup returns CDR1 MNHEY and CDR2 SMNVEV (reference sequence). The CDR3 reads CASRNFATGLPRGELFF. CDR3 coding DNA: TGTGCCAGCAGAAACTTCGCGACAGGCCTCCCTAGGGGGGAGCTGTTTTTT.

This clonotype has more than one count but fewer than ten. The V gene is TRBV7-9, the J gene TRBJ2-7; D not certain. V was cut by 5 bases and J by 3 bases, with 11 bases left in between. The CDR3 is made up of 13 amino acids. The germline V gene has CDR1 SEHNR and CDR2 FQNEAQ (reference sequence). CDR3 region: CASSNTDIYEQYF. The DNA for the CDR3 is TGTGCCAGCAGCAACACAGATATCTACGAGCAGTACTTC.

The chain carries TRBV6-5 and TRBJ2-5, with D unresolved. Germline V CDR1 and CDR2: MNHEY, SVGAGI. Trimming took off 8 bases at V and 5 bases at J, with 6 bases between the two ends. This CDR3 comprises 10 residues. CDR3: CASVGETQYF. CDR3 DNA sequence: TGTGCCAGCGTCGGTGAGACCCAGTACTTC.

This clonotype was detected a few times. The chain is built from TRBV6-5 and TRBJ1-2, with TRBD1 matching 7 bases. This CDR3 is built from 17 residues. Losses at the gene ends were 0 bases for V and 0 bases for J; bases not matched to a gene: 7. From germline, CDR1 is MNHEY and CDR2 SVGAGI. The CDR3 DNA reads TGTGCCAGCAGTTACTCGAACAGGGGTTGGGCTAACTATGGCTACACCTTC. Translated: CASSYSNRGWANYGYTF.

The J gene is TRBJ2-5, the V gene TRBV10-3, with 10 bases that match TRBD1. Germline values: CDR1 ENHRY, CDR2 SYGVKD. There are 16 residues in the CDR3. V was clipped by 7 bases and J by 1 base; unmatched bases: 9. CDR3 residues: CAIKGRDRGGQETQYF. CDR3 sequence (DNA): TGTGCCATCAAGGGCCGGGACAGGGGAGGCCAAGAGACCCAGTACTTC.

In its sample, this clonotype was seen a few times. J is TRBJ2-1 and V is TRBV20-1, with D possibly TRBD2 on 5 matching bases. This CDR3 is 13 amino acids long. V dropped 5 bases and J dropped 7 bases, with 15 bases sitting between them. Per germline, CDR1 DFQATT and CDR2 SNEGSKA (reference sequence). The CDR3 bases are TGCAGTGCTCGCCCGGCTAGCAGAAATGAGCAGTTCTTC. Translation gives CSARPASRNEQFF.

This clonotype was detected many times. The chain carries TRBV11-2 and TRBJ2-1; possibly TRBD1 for D (5 bases). The germline V gene encodes CDR1 SGHAT and CDR2 FQNNGV. The CDR3 has 20 residues. The V and J ends lost 1 base and 0 bases respectively, with 22 bases between them. The CDR3: CASSLGFDRRPITSYNEQFF. CDR3 DNA: TGTGCCAGCAGCTTAGGTTTTGACAGACGTCCAATAACCTCCTACAATGAGCAGTTCTTC.

This clonotype came up many times. The chain carries TRBV29-1 and TRBJ2-3; D gene uncertain. Germline values: CDR1 SQVTM, CDR2 ANQGSEA. The CDR3 extends over 13 amino acids. Trimming took off 6 bases at V and 0 bases at J, with 10 bases between the two ends. CDR3 DNA: TGCAGCGTGCACGGGTTTAGCACAGATACGCAGTATTTT. Translated: CSVHGFSTDTQYF.

This clonotype was seen ten or more times. The rearrangement uses TRBV18 and TRBJ1-5; D gene uncertain. The V gene's germline CDR1 is KGHSH and CDR2 LQKENI. This CDR3 is 13 amino acids long. V lost 3 bases, J lost 8 bases, and 11 bases lay in between. The CDR3 region is CASSPLMDEPQHF. The CDR3 DNA is TGTGCCAGCTCACCGCTGATGGATGAGCCCCAGCATTTT.

The rearrangement joins TRBV12-3 or TRBV12-4 to TRBJ2-1, with 9 positions matching TRBD2. With 1 base clipped from V and 7 bases from J, the junction kept 8 bases outside the gene matches. The CDR3 length is 16 residues. CDR3 sequence: CASSLDLAGAGNEQFF. The CDR3 DNA reads as TGTGCCAGCAGTTTAGATTTAGCGGGGGCTGGGAATGAGCAGTTCTTC.

This chain links TRBV10-3 with TRBJ2-1, with 11 bases identical to TRBD2. Germline V lookup: CDR1 ENHRY, CDR2 SYGVKD. This CDR3 region has 15 residues. With V trimmed by 4 bases and J by 4 bases, 3 bases remained unmatched. In DNA form, the CDR3 reads TGTGCCATCAGTGGCGGGACTAGCGGATACAATGAGCAGTTCTTC. This translates into CAISGGTSGYNEQFF.

This clonotype was counted only a few times. CDR3 bases: TGCAGCGTTGTAGAACAGGGCAACAACTATGGCTACACCTTC. It codes for CSVVEQGNNYGYTF. This chain links TRBV29-1 with TRBJ1-2; D is possibly TRBD1 (6 bases). Germline CDR1 reads SQVTM; CDR2 reads ANQGSEA. V was pared by 4 bases and J by 2 bases, with 14 bases between. The CDR3 loop spans 14 amino acids.

Only a few counts were recorded for this clonotype. The CDR3 coding sequence is TGTGCCAGCAGCGTAACGGTGGGGACCACACTAGCCAAAAACATTCAGTACTTC. Translating it yields CASSVTVGTTLAKNIQYF. This chain links TRBV9 with TRBJ2-4; possibly TRBD1 or TRBD2 for D (5 bases each). The CDR3 spans 18 residues. V was shortened by 1 base and J by 0 bases, with 17 bases between the two germline ends. In germline, CDR1 is SGDLS, CDR2 YYNGEE.

There are many counts of this clonotype. This chain uses TRBV20-1 with TRBJ2-3, with D maybe TRBD1 (5 bases). V shed 1 base and J shed 6 bases, with 17 bases lying between them. The CDR3 sequence is 15 residues long. Germline V gene data show CDR1 as DFQATT and CDR2 as SNEGSKA (reference sequence). CDR3 loop: CSARGTGTVLDTQYF. In nucleotides, the CDR3 is TGCAGTGCTAGAGGCACAGGAACGGTCCTGGATACGCAGTATTTT.

CDR3 region: CASSFGREPSYEQYF. The CDR3 DNA reads TGTGCCAGCAGCTTCGGGCGGGAGCCTTCCTACGAGCAGTACTTC. This chain connects TRBV7-2 to TRBJ2-7; TRBD2 agrees at 7 bases. The CDR3 runs to 15 residues. Germline assignment: CDR1 SGHTA and CDR2 FQGNSA. With V trimmed by 3 bases and J by 1 base, 6 bases remained unmatched.

This clonotype was detected a few times. This chain connects TRBV25-1 to TRBJ2-7; the match to TRBD2 covers 9 bases. Trimming took 1 base from V and 4 from J; bases not matched to a gene: 11. The germline gives CDR1 MGHDK, CDR2 SYGVNS. This CDR3 has 17 residues. CDR3 in amino acids: CASSELGRREGRYEQYF. The CDR3 nucleotides are TGTGCCAGCAGTGAATTAGGTAGGCGGGAGGGCCGATACGAGCAGTACTTC.

V gene TRBV3-1 combines with J gene TRBJ1-1, with a tentative D call TRBD1 (5 bases). This CDR3 has 16 amino acids. Germline V CDR1 and CDR2: LGHDT, YNNKEL (reference sequence). Trimming cost V 3 bases and J 4 bases, with 18 bases left between them. The chain's CDR3 is CASSQGSGATSTEAFF. The CDR3 coding sequence is TGTGCCAGCAGCCAGGGCTCCGGGGCAACAAGCACTGAAGCTTTCTTT.

This clonotype came up a few times. The gene calls are TRBV29-1 and TRBJ1-1; D perhaps matches TRBD1 (6 bases). V lost 8 bases to trimming and J lost 0 bases, with 10 bases between them. Germline loops: CDR1 SQVTM, CDR2 ANQGSEA. CDR3 length: 12 amino acids. The CDR3: CSSGHLNTEAFF. CDR3 in DNA: TGCAGCTCGGGACACTTGAACACTGAAGCTTTCTTT.

This clonotype was seen a handful of times. The chain links TRBV4-3 to TRBJ2-1; TRBD2 matches at 9 bases. This CDR3 region has 18 residues. Germline CDR1 and CDR2: LGHNA and YSLEER. Trimming at V came to 4 bases and at J to 7 bases, leaving 17 bases not matched to a gene. Here the CDR3 DNA reads TGCGCCAGCAGCCGGAAACACCGCGGGGGGGCGATTTCGAATGAGCAGTTCTTC. This sequence encodes CASSRKHRGGAISNEQFF.

The chain couples TRBV7-6 to TRBJ2-6; no reliable D call. CDR3 length equals 15 residues. Germline V gene lookup returns CDR1 SGHVS and CDR2 FNYEAQ. The V and J ends lost 1 base and 4 bases respectively, with 8 bases between them. The CDR3 loop is CASSLGAPGANVLTF. CDR3 nucleotides: TGTGCCAGCAGCTTAGGCGCGCCGGGGGCCAACGTCCTGACTTTC.

This clonotype was detected a few times. This chain connects TRBV7-2 to TRBJ1-6, with D unclear. Germline V gene data show CDR1 as SGHTA and CDR2 as FQGNSA. V was cut by 3 bases and J by 6 bases, with 6 bases left in between. This CDR3 comprises 13 residues. CDR3 in DNA: TGTGCCAGCAGCTTGCAGGTTAATTCACCCCTCCACTTT. Amino acid sequence: CASSLQVNSPLHF.

The gene calls are TRBV2 and TRBJ2-1; TRBD2 is a possible D gene (6 bases). The V gene's germline CDR1 is SNHLY and CDR2 FYNNEI. V lost 4 bases and J lost 2, with 15 bases in between. The CDR3 has 16 amino acids. The CDR3 spells CASSALVWEAYNEQFF. CDR3 nucleotides: TGTGCCAGCAGTGCGTTGGTTTGGGAGGCCTACAATGAGCAGTTCTTC.

This clonotype was seen a handful of times. V and J are TRBV7-9 and TRBJ1-2; possibly TRBD1 for D (5 bases). Germline loops: CDR1 SEHNR, CDR2 FQNEAQ (reference sequence). The V end lost 3 bases, the J end lost 6 bases, and 11 bases lay between the germline ends. The CDR3 contains 13 residues. The CDR3 sequence: CASSFRDGDGYTF. The CDR3 bases are TGTGCCAGCAGCTTCAGGGACGGGGATGGCTACACCTTC.

This clonotype was counted between two and nine times. The chain couples TRBV28 to TRBJ2-7; D unresolved. The V gene lost 6 bases and the J gene lost 2 bases, with 11 bases spanning the gap. The CDR3 totals 13 residues. Germline V lookup: CDR1 MDHEN, CDR2 SYDVKM. The CDR3 is CASRPLMTYEQYF. The CDR3 DNA follows: TGTGCCAGCAGACCCTTAATGACCTACGAGCAGTACTTC.

This clonotype has at least ten counts. CDR3 bases: TGCGCCAGCAGCCGACAGGGCGCTGGAAACACCATATATTTT. Protein sequence: CASSRQGAGNTIYF. The chain has TRBV5-1 and TRBJ1-3, with 7 bases aligning to TRBD1. V shed 4 bases and J 2 bases; nucleotides not matched to a gene: 3. The CDR3 spans 14 residues. Germline V CDR1 and CDR2: SGHRS, YFSETQ.

The chain is built from TRBV3-1 and TRBJ2-7, with D tentatively TRBD2 (6 bases). This CDR3 is 13 amino acids long. In germline, CDR1 is LGHDT, CDR2 YNNKEL (reference sequence). Between the trimmed V and J ends, which lost 5 bases and 5 bases, there was a span of 13 bases. The CDR3 reads CASSYGGADEQYF. CDR3 sequence (DNA): TGTGCCAGCAGCTATGGAGGGGCGGACGAGCAGTACTTC.

The gene calls are TRBV19 and TRBJ2-1; the D gene is possibly TRBD2 (7 bases). The CDR3 loop spans 15 amino acids. Germline V gives CDR1 LNHDA, CDR2 SQIVND (reference sequence). Between the trimmed V and J ends, which lost 3 bases and 2 bases, there was a span of 11 bases. The CDR3 coding sequence is TGTGCCAGTAGTATGGCCGGGGGGCCCTACAATGAGCAGTTCTTC. This translates into CASSMAGGPYNEQFF.

This clonotype was seen only a few times. V and J are TRBV11-1 and TRBJ2-2; D is possibly TRBD1 (5 bases). This CDR3 region has 14 residues. V lost 0 bases and J lost 7, with 9 bases in between. The germline V gene encodes CDR1 SGHAT and CDR2 FQDESV (reference sequence). In DNA form, the CDR3 reads TGTGCCAGCAGCTTAGCACAGGCAAGCGGGGAGCTGTTTTTT. It codes for CASSLAQASGELFF.